This T cell receptor beta chain was captured in a study of CD8+ T cells in alopecia areata. Background on the study: Tofacitinib ran for 6 to 18 months before 6 months off drug.

Findings and limits, study-wide: TCR sharing was clearer in mice than between patients, perhaps partly owing to patient HLA diversity.

Comments on this clone: Its cognate antigen is unknown.

V dropped 0 bases and J dropped 2 bases, with 8 bases sitting between them. The germline V gene has CDR1 SGHRS and CDR2 YFSETQ. The CDR3 has 14 residues. The treatment here: oral pan-JAK inhibitor, 5-10 mg twice daily. Peripheral blood, together with lesional scalp punch biopsies, was collected from alopecia areata patients. Extracted RNA was reverse transcribed into cDNA, the sequencing template. Sequencing used immunoSEQ multiplex PCR; TCRdb keeps in-frame clones, though not all of them. The sample yields about 270,000 clones, 50% to 75% seen once. The genes are TRBV5-1 and TRBJ1-1; D gene unclear. This sample comprised CD4+ T cells sorted from blood, obtained around week 53, from a patient treated with tofacitinib. The clonotype originates from a human donor with alopecia areata. This chain's CDR3 is CASSLDRINTEAFF. The CDR3 DNA sequence: TGCGCCAGCAGCTTGGATCGGATTAACACTGAAGCTTTCTTT.